The 17 T cell receptor beta chains below all came from one sample that was sequenced in a study of regulatory T cells in long-lasting Graves disease. Building the TCR beta libraries relied on iRepertoire HTBI primers, and CDR3 regions underwent Arm-PCR. TCRdb processed the multiplex PCR reads anew with MiXCR; each CDR3 protein has one entry. This sample yields 500,000 or so distinct CDR3 sequences, of which about 15% are seen a single time; approximately 15% belongs to the top ten. Sample time point: newly diagnosed GD, antithyroid drugs for less than 3 months. From RNA extracted from PBMCs, the TCR library was made. These data are also associated with another study on T cells in Graves' hyperthyroidism and ophthalmopathy.

Here the sequenced sample was peripheral blood mononuclear cells (PBMCs), taken at new diagnosis, from a patient treated with antithyroid drugs. The origin of the receptors is a woman aged 50 to 65 with Graves disease.

At least ten counts were recorded for this clonotype. The CDR3 sequence: CASSEAAGGNQPQHF. The CDR3 DNA follows: TGTGCCAGCAGTGAAGCCGCGGGGGGGAATCAGCCCCAGCATTTT. The genes are TRBV6-1 and TRBJ1-5; D might be TRBD1 (5 bases). The CDR3 totals 15 residues. Germline V gene sequence: CDR1 MNHNS, CDR2 SASEGT. Trimming stripped 0 bases from V and 4 bases from J, with 10 bases between.

This clonotype was counted ten times or more. The gene calls are TRBV28 and TRBJ1-2; weak D call: TRBD1 (5 bases). Germline CDR1 and CDR2: MDHEN and SYDVKM. The CDR3 sequence is 13 residues long. V gave up 3 bases and J gave up 1 base, with 6 bases separating them. The CDR3 DNA reads TGTGCCAGCAGTTTGGGGGTTAACTATGGCTACACCTTC. This gives the protein CASSLGVNYGYTF.

This clonotype was seen many times. The rearrangement joins TRBV2 to TRBJ2-1, with TRBD2 matching over 10 bases. Trimming took 7 bases from V and 2 from J; bases not matched to a gene: 5. CDR3 length equals 15 residues. Germline lookup yields CDR1 SNHLY and CDR2 FYNNEI. DNA for the CDR3: TGTGCCAGCACTCAACTAGCGGGACCCTACAATGAGCAGTTCTTC. Its protein is CASTQLAGPYNEQFF.

A few counts support this clonotype. This chain links TRBV3-1 with TRBJ1-4; D is undetermined. CDR1 is LGHDT and CDR2 is YNNKEL in the germline V gene (reference sequence). The CDR3 loop spans 14 amino acids. Trimming left V 4 bases short and J 8 bases short, with 14 bases between. This CDR3 reads CASSPTSGGEKLFF. In DNA, the CDR3 is TGTGCCAGCAGCCCGACGTCAGGAGGGGAAAAACTGTTTTTT.

This clonotype turned up a few times. The V call is TRBV5-6, the J call TRBJ1-1; maybe TRBD1 (6 bases). The CDR3 is 15 residues long. Germline V CDR1 and CDR2: SGHDT, YYEEEE. Deletions cut 6 bases from V and 0 bases from J, with 15 bases between. The CDR3 here is CASKLTGSMNTEAFF. DNA of the CDR3: TGTGCCAGCAAACTGACAGGAAGCATGAACACTGAAGCTTTCTTT.

This clonotype was recorded many times. The chain recombines TRBV6-9 with TRBJ1-1; D is unclear. V lost 4 bases and J lost 3, with 15 bases in between. Germline CDR1 MNHGY, CDR2 SVAAGI. The CDR3 is 15 residues long. CDR3 coding DNA: TGTGCCAGCAGTTTTCACATACGGCGGTACACTGAAGCTTTCTTT. Its protein is CASSFHIRRYTEAFF.

This clonotype occurred many times. The chain joins TRBV12-3 or TRBV12-4 to TRBJ1-1; D is unclear. This CDR3 is 14 amino acids long. Trimming shortened V by 6 bases and J by 4 bases, and 15 bases separated the two germline ends. Here the CDR3 DNA reads TGTGCCAGCAGGCCGCCCCGGGATTTCACTGAAGCTTTCTTT. Residues: CASRPPRDFTEAFF.

This clonotype was picked up many times. The genes are TRBV28 and TRBJ2-3; perhaps TRBD1 as D (6 bases). The germline V gene has CDR1 MDHEN and CDR2 SYDVKM. The CDR3 runs to 15 residues. Trimming removed 6 bases at V and 3 bases at J, with 16 bases between. The CDR3 region is CASSQGGRRTDTQYF. The CDR3 DNA reads as TGTGCCAGCAGCCAAGGGGGTAGAAGGACAGATACGCAGTATTTT.

In its sample, this clonotype was seen many times. The chain recombines TRBV27 with TRBJ2-7, with D possibly TRBD1 on 6 matching bases. Germline-derived CDR1 and CDR2 are MNHEY and SMNVEV (reference sequence). This CDR3 is built from 13 residues. Trimming took off 4 bases at V and 11 bases at J, with 18 bases between the two ends. CDR3 sequence (DNA): TGTGCCAGCAGTTCGCCCCTGAGGACAGTGGAGTACTTC. Translation gives CASSSPLRTVEYF.

This chain connects TRBV20-1 to TRBJ2-5; TRBD2 matches at 8 bases. Germline V gene sequence: CDR1 DFQATT, CDR2 SNEGSKA (reference sequence). Trimming removed 1 base from V and 1 base from J; junction bases left unmatched: 17. The CDR3 covers 19 residues. The CDR3 coding sequence is TGCAGTGCTAGAGGTCGGGGGGGATGGGACTTTAGTGGCCAAGAGACCCAGTACTTC. This gives the protein CSARGRGGWDFSGQETQYF.

This clonotype showed up just a few times. J is TRBJ2-1 and V is TRBV6-1; D is unclear. Germline values: CDR1 MNHNS, CDR2 SASEGT. The CDR3 loop spans 12 amino acids. Trimming removed 8 bases at V and 4 bases at J, with 9 bases between. This CDR3 is CASRVEYNEQFF. DNA of the CDR3: TGTGCCAGCCGGGTAGAATACAATGAGCAGTTCTTC.

This clonotype was counted ten times or more. The V and J genes are TRBV28 and TRBJ2-3, with a tentative D call TRBD2 (5 bases). V was pared by 4 bases and J by 3 bases, with 14 bases between. Per the germline V gene, CDR1 is MDHEN and CDR2 is SYDVKM. This CDR3 has 15 residues. The CDR3 loop reads CASSWQGLLTDTQYF. CDR3 coding DNA: TGTGCCAGCAGTTGGCAAGGACTCTTAACAGATACGCAGTATTTT.

The chain uses TRBV28 and TRBJ2-7; TRBD1 is a possible D gene (5 bases). The germline V gene has CDR1 MDHEN and CDR2 SYDVKM. This CDR3 is built from 12 residues. The germline V and J ends were trimmed by 7 bases and 5 bases, with 12 bases remaining between them. CDR3 region: CASTLGPHEQYF. For the CDR3, the DNA is TGTGCCAGCACCTTGGGGCCGCACGAGCAGTACTTC.

This clonotype has a count of ten or more. The chain joins TRBV2 to TRBJ2-2, with 7 bases identical to TRBD1. This CDR3 comprises 16 residues. Per the germline V gene, CDR1 is SNHLY and CDR2 is FYNNEI. V lost 5 bases and J lost 1; bases outside the gene matches: 7. CDR3 in DNA: TGTGCCAGCAGTCAGCAGGGGGTCCGGAACACCGGGGAGCTGTTTTTT. It is translated as CASSQQGVRNTGELFF.

The table lists this clonotype with many counts. V is TRBV11-2 and J is TRBJ2-7, with D unclear. Germline V gene lookup returns CDR1 SGHAT and CDR2 FQNNGV. Trimming pared 1 base from V and 3 bases from J, leaving 10 bases between. This CDR3 is built from 14 residues. The CDR3 sequence is CASSLVPRFYEQYF. CDR3 nucleotides: TGTGCCAGCAGCTTAGTACCCAGATTCTACGAGCAGTACTTC.

This clonotype was observed at least ten times. CDR3 DNA: TGCAGTGCTATGGGCCCCCACAGGGGGAACACTGAAGCTTTCTTT. Its protein is CSAMGPHRGNTEAFF. This chain links TRBV20-1 with TRBJ1-1, with 7 positions matching TRBD1. CDR1 and CDR2 (germline): DFQATT, SNEGSKA (reference sequence). V trimming: 4 bases; J trimming: 1 base; junction bases outside the gene matches: 9. The CDR3 has 15 residues.

Many counts were recorded for this clonotype. This chain uses TRBV7-9 with TRBJ2-3, with 13 positions matching TRBD2. Germline CDR1 is SEHNR and CDR2 is FQNEAQ (reference sequence). The CDR3 runs 17 residues. The J segment lost 4 bases and the V segment lost 4 bases, leaving 8 bases of the junction unmatched. CDR3 sequence (DNA): TGTGCCAGCAGCTCCGGGACTAGCGGGACCCCGGCAGATACGCAGTATTTT. This gives the protein CASSSGTSGTPADTQYF.